One and the same sample provided the 13 T cell receptor beta chains below, sequenced in a study of blood T cells in healthy people across ages (dated by TCRdb to 2013 to 2016). The protocol used for the library was 5' RACE. A second about 7 to 12 cycle PCR used a sample-barcoded 5' primer and a J-beta primer mix. TCRdb passed the public sequencing reads through fastp at Q25 and MiXCR, retaining productive beta sequences. All rows with the same CDR3 protein become a single entry with the most common DNA and genes. Recorded for this sample are roughly 1.9 million distinct CDR3 sequences; around 42% of them occurred a single time. 20% to 25% of the sample is in the top ten clones. Sequencing was performed on blood. The receptor source for this set is a human donor in good health.

Notes on this clonotype: Likely a read error: the CDR3 ends without its conserved phenylalanine or tryptophan. The chain carries TRBV7-2 and TRBJ1-2, with 7 bases lining up with TRBD1. Per germline, CDR1 SGHTA and CDR2 FQGNSA. V was pared by 0 bases and J by 6 bases, with 7 bases of the junction left unmatched. The CDR3 sequence is 15 residues long. CDR3 nucleotide sequence: TGTGCCAGCAGCTTAGCGGGAACAGGGGTGAATGGCTACACCCTC. It codes for CASSLAGTGVNGYTL.

This clonotype was counted a few times. The CDR3, as DNA: TGTGCCAGCAGTTTTGAGAGCGCGGGCAGCTCCACAGATACGCAGTATTTT. This encodes CASSFESAGSSTDTQYF. The chain couples TRBV27 to TRBJ2-3, with TRBD2 as a possible D gene (5 bases). V lost 3 bases and J lost 2, with 18 bases in between. The CDR3 runs to 17 residues. Germline-derived CDR1 and CDR2 are MNHEY and SMNVEV (reference sequence).

The rearrangement links TRBV5-5 to TRBJ1-6; maybe TRBD1 (5 bases). Per the germline V gene, CDR1 is SGHKS and CDR2 is YYEKEE (reference sequence). Trimming cost V 1 base and J 4 bases, with 12 bases left between them. The CDR3 sequence is 16 residues long. The CDR3, as DNA: TGTGCCAGCAGCTTGTCCCCGGGACCTTATAATTCACCCCTCCACTTT. Translated: CASSLSPGPYNSPLHF.

This clonotype was counted a few times. The rearrangement links TRBV12-3 or TRBV12-4 to TRBJ2-6, with D unclear. This CDR3 has 15 residues. Trimming removed 2 bases at V and 0 bases at J, with 5 bases between. The CDR3 region is CASSLTFSGANVLTF. CDR3 in DNA: TGTGCCAGCAGTTTAACCTTCTCTGGGGCCAACGTCCTGACTTTC.

This chain connects TRBV12-3 or TRBV12-4 to TRBJ2-7; unclear D gene. The germline V and J ends were trimmed by 2 bases and 9 bases, with 8 bases remaining between them. The CDR3 is 11 residues long. CDR3 sequence: CASSLTERQYF. For the CDR3, the DNA is TGTGCCAGCAGTTTAACAGAGCGGCAGTACTTC.

The V and J genes are TRBV28 and TRBJ2-7; TRBD1 agrees at 8 bases. The trim removed 6 bases at V and 4 bases at J, leaving 17 bases unmatched. The CDR3 extends over 17 amino acids. Germline CDR1 and CDR2: MDHEN and SYDVKM. CDR3 sequence: CASSLHRTGFISYEQYF. The CDR3 coding sequence is TGTGCCAGCAGCCTTCATAGGACAGGGTTTATTTCGTACGAGCAGTACTTC.

J is TRBJ2-7 and V is TRBV5-1; the match to TRBD2 covers 7 bases. J lost 2 bases, V lost 5 bases, and 19 bases had no gene match. CDR3 length: 18 amino acids. CDR1 is SGHRS, CDR2 YFSETQ, per germline. The CDR3 loop reads CASRPGASGSSPAYEQYF. The CDR3 DNA reads TGCGCCAGCAGGCCCGGGGCTAGCGGATCTTCACCAGCCTACGAGCAGTACTTC.

The chain carries TRBV4-3 and TRBJ2-7; the D call may be TRBD1 or TRBD2 (5 bases each). This CDR3 has 16 residues. CDR1 is LGHNA, CDR2 YSLEER, per germline. Trimming removed 2 bases at V and 4 bases at J, with 18 bases between. The CDR3 sequence is CASSQTRDQSWYEQYF. The CDR3 DNA sequence: TGCGCCAGCAGCCAAACCCGGGACCAAAGTTGGTACGAGCAGTACTTC.

In its sample, this clonotype was seen a few times. This chain uses TRBV28 with TRBJ1-1; TRBD1 matches 9 bases. This CDR3 is 15 amino acids long. Unmatched junction bases numbered 10, after V lost 5 bases and J lost 6 bases. CDR1 MDHEN and CDR2 SYDVKM come from the germline V gene. CDR3 in DNA: TGTGCCAGCAGTCGCCCCGGGACAGGGATGGCTGAAGCTTTCTTT. The encoded protein is CASSRPGTGMAEAFF.

This sequence joins TRBV27 and TRBJ1-2, with 7 bases lining up with TRBD1. The length of the CDR3 is 16 residues. Losses at the gene ends were 5 bases for V and 8 bases for J; bases not matched to a gene: 17. Germline CDR1 is MNHEY and CDR2 is SMNVEV (reference sequence). DNA for the CDR3: TGTGCCAGCAGTACTAGACAGGGCAGGGCCTTTGGGGGCTACACCTTC. Translated, it gives CASSTRQGRAFGGYTF.

As DNA, the CDR3 is TGTGCCACCCTATTCACGGGGGGCACAGATACGCAGTATTTT. It is translated as CATLFTGGTDTQYF. The chain recombines TRBV6-1 with TRBJ2-3; TRBD2 is a possible D gene (6 bases). Germline V gene sequence: CDR1 MNHNS, CDR2 SASEGT. Trimming removed 10 bases from V and 1 base from J, with 15 bases in between. The CDR3 is 14 amino acids.

The chain uses TRBV24-1 and TRBJ2-5; D gene unclear. CDR1 and CDR2 from the germline V gene are KGHDR and SFDVKD. Trimming removed 6 bases from V and 0 bases from J, with 7 bases in between. The CDR3 covers 13 residues. The CDR3 DNA reads TGTGCCACCAGTAGACCCAACCAAGAGACCCAGTACTTC. Amino acid sequence: CATSRPNQETQYF.

This clonotype was counted a few times. V and J are TRBV12-3 or TRBV12-4 and TRBJ2-7, with TRBD1 identical over 10 bases. There are 16 residues in the CDR3. V gave up 6 bases and J gave up 3 bases; unmatched junction bases: 11. The CDR3 DNA is TGTGCCAGCAGCCCTTCACCGGGACAGGGGTACTACGAGCAGTACTTC. This codes for CASSPSPGQGYYEQYF.